This T cell receptor beta chain was observed in a study of blood T cell repertoires in COVID-19. Study summary: Spain, Italy and the United States supplied samples that represented acute and convalescent COVID-19. Nucleic acid was either cDNA or gDNA, and it came from T cells, B-cell-depleted T cells, or PBMCs.

This CDR3 contains 15 residues. Germline V gene lookup returns CDR1 SGHNT and CDR2 YYREEE (reference sequence). V gave up 4 bases and J gave up 7 bases; unmatched junction bases: 4. Per the authors' pipeline: Amplified reference gene primers provided the basis for estimating nucleated cell counts. Clones were read by immunoSEQ multiplex PCR, and TCRdb kept only the in-frame ones, dropping some. From that table come the V and J calls and clone size; the DNA was used to work out D and trimming. This sample yields about 200,000 clones, of which around 87% are seen a single time; roughly 3% belongs to the top ten.

The chain uses TRBV5-4 and TRBJ1-6, with 11 bases lining up with TRBD1. The source material was peripheral blood. The receptor was derived from a man aged 55-75 years with acute or convalescent COVID-19. The CDR3 DNA is TGTGCCAGCAGCGGCTGGACAGGGGGCAATTCACCCCTCCACTTT. Its translation is CASSGWTGGNSPLHF. Based on the CDR3 plus reference TRBV5-4 and TRBJ1-6, the full variable domain is ETGVTQSPTHLIKTRGQQVTLRCSSQSGHNTVSWYQQALGQGPQFIFQYYREEENGRGNFPPRFSGLQFPNYSSELNVNALELDDSALYLCASSGWTGGNSPLHFGNGTRLTVT.